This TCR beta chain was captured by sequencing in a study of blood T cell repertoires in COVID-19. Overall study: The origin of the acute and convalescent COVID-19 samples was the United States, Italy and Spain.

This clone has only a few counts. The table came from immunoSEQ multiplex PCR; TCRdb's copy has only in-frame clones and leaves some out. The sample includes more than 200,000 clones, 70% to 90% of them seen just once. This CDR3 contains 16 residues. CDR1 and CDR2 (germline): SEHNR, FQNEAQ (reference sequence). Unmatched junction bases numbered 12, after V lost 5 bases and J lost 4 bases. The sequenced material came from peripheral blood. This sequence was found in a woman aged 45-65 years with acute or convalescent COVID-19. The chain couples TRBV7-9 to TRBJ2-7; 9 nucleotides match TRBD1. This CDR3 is CASSPRGQGVLYEQYF. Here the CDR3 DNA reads TGTGCCAGCAGCCCGAGGGGACAGGGAGTTCTGTACGAGCAGTACTTC. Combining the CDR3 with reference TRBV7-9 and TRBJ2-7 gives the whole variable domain DTGVSQNPRHKITKRGQNVTFRCDPISEHNRLYWYRQTLGQGPEFLTYFQNEAQLEKSRLLSDRFSAERPKGSFSTLEIQRTEQGDSAMYLCASSPRGQGVLYEQYFGPGTRLTVT.